This passage covers 24 T cell receptor beta chains from one sample sequenced in a study of patients and donors after allogeneic stem cell transplantation. MiXCR was run by TCRdb on the RT-PCR reads, yielding one entry per CDR3 protein. The sample carries about a million distinct CDR3 sequences, more than 15% recorded once. Sequencing was performed on blood, either unsorted or a sorted T cell fraction (not recorded which). The receptors were sampled from a human donor who was either an allogeneic HSCT recipient or a stem cell or donor lymphocyte infusion donor (not recorded which). It is not recorded whose cells these are; they may come from a transplant donor.

This rearrangement joins TRBV5-5 to TRBJ2-3; 9 bases fit TRBD2. V was clipped by 0 bases and J by 5 bases; unmatched bases: 10. The germline CDR1 and CDR2 sequences are SGHKS and YYEKEE (reference sequence). The CDR3 has 17 amino acids. CDR3: CASSLAGGGALGDTQYF. CDR3 nucleotide sequence: TGTGCCAGCAGCTTGGCCGGCGGGGGGGCACTAGGAGATACGCAGTATTTT. The whole variable domain, remainder taken from reference TRBV5-5 and TRBJ2-3, is DAGVTQSPTHLIKTRGQQVTLRCSPISGHKSVSWYQQVLGQGPQFIFQYYEKEERGRGNFPDRFSARQFPNYSSELNVNALLLGDSALYLCASSLAGGGALGDTQYFGPGTRLTVL.

The CDR3 loop reads CASSDHRGLDSPLHF. The CDR3, as DNA: TGTGCCAGCAGCGATCACAGGGGGCTGGATTCACCCCTCCACTTT. The V and J genes are TRBV6-1 and TRBJ1-6; 9 nucleotides align to TRBD1. This CDR3 comprises 15 residues. The germline gives CDR1 MNHNS, CDR2 SASEGT. The V gene end was trimmed by 6 bases and the J gene end by 8 bases; junction bases not matched to a gene: 8.

This chain uses TRBV10-3 with TRBJ2-3; D is undetermined. Deletions cut 4 bases from V and 0 bases from J, with 5 bases between. Per the germline V gene, CDR1 is ENHRY and CDR2 is SYGVKD. The length of the CDR3 is 13 residues. This chain's CDR3 is CAISAPSTDTQYF. The CDR3 DNA sequence: TGTGCCATCAGTGCCCCTAGCACAGATACGCAGTATTTT.

The J gene is TRBJ2-1, the V gene TRBV12-3 or TRBV12-4, with 11 positions matching TRBD2. V was pared by 7 bases and J by 5 bases, with 7 bases of the junction left unmatched. The length of the CDR3 is 15 residues. CDR3 sequence reads: CASTLTSGDHNEQFF. CDR3 in DNA: TGTGCCAGCACTTTGACTAGCGGGGACCACAATGAGCAGTTCTTC.

This clonotype was found a few times. The V gene is TRBV7-9, the J gene TRBJ2-1, with TRBD2 identical over 9 bases. The junction had 5 bases not matched to a gene; V was cut back by 5 bases and J by 0 bases. The germline CDR1 and CDR2 sequences are SEHNR and FQNEAQ (reference sequence). The CDR3 is 16 amino acids. The CDR3, as DNA: TGTGCCAGCAGCGTCCTAGCGGGAAGCTCCTACAATGAGCAGTTCTTC. Translating gives CASSVLAGSSYNEQFF. The entire variable domain, with the rest obtained from reference TRBV7-9 and TRBJ2-1, is as follows: DTGVSQNPRHKITKRGQNVTFRCDPISEHNRLYWYRQTLGQGPEFLTYFQNEAQLEKSRLLSDRFSAERPKGSFSTLEIQRTEQGDSAMYLCASSVLAGSSYNEQFFGPGTRLTVL.

V usage is TRBV19 and J usage is TRBJ2-3; maybe TRBD2 (6 bases). CDR3 length: 17 amino acids. Trimming took off 7 bases at V and 0 bases at J, with 20 bases between the two ends. Germline CDR1 reads LNHDA; CDR2 reads SQIVND (reference sequence). The DNA of the CDR3 is TGTGCCAGTACCTCTTATAGCGTAGCGGCTAGCACAGATACGCAGTATTTT. Amino acid sequence: CASTSYSVAASTDTQYF.

This clonotype was recorded a few times. The chain joins TRBV5-4 to TRBJ2-1, with D hard to call. The CDR3 consists of 15 residues. Germline V lookup: CDR1 SGHNT, CDR2 YYREEE (reference sequence). The V end lost 1 base, the J end lost 4 bases, and 12 bases lay between the germline ends. In nucleotides, the CDR3 is TGTGCCAGCAGCTTGCCACGGAATCGTTACAATGAGCAGTTCTTC. Amino acid sequence: CASSLPRNRYNEQFF.

This chain joins TRBV3-1 and TRBJ2-3; 8 nucleotides match TRBD2. Germline loops: CDR1 LGHDT, CDR2 YNNKEL (reference sequence). V lost 0 bases and J lost 1; bases outside the gene matches: 3. The CDR3 loop spans 16 amino acids. CDR3 nucleotides: TGTGCCAGCAGCCAAGAAGCGGGGGAAGGCACAGATACGCAGTATTTT. Protein sequence: CASSQEAGEGTDTQYF.

The genes are TRBV10-3 and TRBJ2-6, with D possibly being TRBD1 or TRBD2 (5 bases each). V gave up 1 base and J gave up 0 bases, with 7 bases separating them. Germline V gives CDR1 ENHRY, CDR2 SYGVKD. This CDR3 comprises 16 residues. The CDR3 sequence: CAISELGVSGANVLTF. The CDR3 DNA is TGTGCCATCAGTGAGTTGGGGGTCTCTGGGGCCAACGTCCTGACTTTC.

The V call is TRBV3-1, the J call TRBJ2-3; no clear D. This CDR3 region has 15 residues. Germline CDR1 and CDR2: LGHDT and YNNKEL (reference sequence). V was trimmed by 6 bases and J by 0 bases, leaving 13 bases between them. The CDR3 DNA reads TGTGCCAGCAGACCCTTGGGCGAGAGCACAGATACGCAGTATTTT. This codes for CASRPLGESTDTQYF.

This clonotype was counted only a few times. The rearrangement links TRBV2 to TRBJ1-1, with 9 bases identical to TRBD1. V lost 7 bases, J lost 11 bases, and 11 bases stayed unmatched. This CDR3 contains 13 residues. Germline-derived CDR1 and CDR2 are SNHLY and FYNNEI. In DNA, the CDR3 is TGTGCCAGCACCCGACAGGGGGTAGACGGTGCTTTCTTT. It is translated as CASTRQGVDGAFF.

The rearrangement uses TRBV5-6 and TRBJ1-5; TRBD1 might be the D (5 bases). Germline assignment: CDR1 SGHDT and CDR2 YYEEEE. The CDR3 runs to 16 residues. V was shortened by 2 bases and J by 1 base, with 13 bases between the two germline ends. DNA for the CDR3: TGTGCCAGCAGCTTCGGCCTCAGGGCAAGCAATCAGCCCCAGCATTTT. This sequence encodes CASSFGLRASNQPQHF.

The chain couples TRBV12-3 or TRBV12-4 to TRBJ2-2; D is unresolved. V gave up 3 bases and J gave up 7 bases, with 12 bases separating them. This CDR3 is 14 amino acids long. CDR3 DNA sequence: TGTGCCAGCAGTTTTAGAGAATACGGCGGGGAGCTGTTTTTT. Its protein product is CASSFREYGGELFF.

As for this clonotype: Since no conserved phenylalanine or tryptophan closes the CDR3, a read error is the likely cause. The DNA is omitted, as the CDR3 cannot be located on it reliably, and the CDR3 follows TCRdb's listing. V is TRBV24-1 and J is TRBJ2-1; the D call of TRBD1 is as the table states it, not checked on the DNA. The CDR3 region is 9 residues in length, termini included. Germline loops: CDR1 KGHDR, CDR2 SFDVKD. Here the CDR3 reads CATRQYRGD.

The rearrangement uses TRBV7-2 and TRBJ2-5; D remains unclear. Deletions cut 1 base from V and 7 bases from J, with 10 bases between. CDR1 is SGHTA and CDR2 is FQGNSA in the germline V gene. This CDR3 comprises 13 residues. The CDR3 spells CASSLDGTGTQYF. In DNA, the CDR3 is TGTGCCAGCAGCTTAGACGGTACGGGGACCCAGTACTTC.

This chain links TRBV7-2 with TRBJ2-5; D call uncertain. Germline loops: CDR1 SGHTA, CDR2 FQGNSA. The ends were cut back, 5 bases at V and 4 bases at J, with 14 bases in the middle. This CDR3 region has 14 residues. CDR3 in amino acids: CASSPGGSRETQYF. For the CDR3, the DNA is TGTGCCAGCAGCCCCGGTGGATCCCGAGAGACCCAGTACTTC.

This clonotype has ten or more counts. The chain links TRBV12-3 or TRBV12-4 to TRBJ2-6, with 7 bases aligning to TRBD1. V was clipped by 6 bases and J by 0 bases; unmatched bases: 5. The CDR3 runs 16 residues. This chain's CDR3 is CASSEDRSSGANVLTF. CDR3 nucleotides: TGTGCCAGCAGCGAGGACAGGAGCTCTGGGGCCAACGTCCTGACTTTC.

A few counts support this clonotype. CDR3 DNA sequence: TGCAGTGCTACACAGTTATACGAGCAGTACTTC. Amino acid sequence: CSATQLYEQYF. The genes are TRBV20-1 and TRBJ2-7, with D unclear. V was trimmed by 4 bases and J by 4 bases, leaving 8 bases between them. The CDR3 totals 11 residues. Germline CDR1 reads DFQATT; CDR2 reads SNEGSKA (reference sequence).

The gene calls are TRBV11-3 and TRBJ1-1, with a possible D match to TRBD1 (6 bases). This CDR3 is 13 amino acids long. V lost 8 bases and J 0 bases, leaving 10 bases between the germline ends. The germline V gene has CDR1 SGHNT and CDR2 YENEEA. This chain's CDR3 is CASWDTLNTEAFF. Here the CDR3 DNA reads TGTGCCAGCTGGGACACCCTGAACACTGAAGCTTTCTTT.

The rearrangement uses TRBV5-1 and TRBJ2-1; 15 bases are a match to TRBD2. This CDR3 has 19 amino acids. V was clipped by 5 bases and J by 5 bases; unmatched bases: 14. CDR1 and CDR2 (germline): SGHRS, YFSETQ. The DNA of the CDR3 is TGCGCCAGCAGTACACCTCGAGGGGGACTAGCGGGAGGCAACAATGAGCAGTTCTTC. Translating it yields CASSTPRGGLAGGNNEQFF.

The V gene is TRBV25-1, the J gene TRBJ2-5; either TRBD1 or TRBD2 may supply D (6 bases each). The CDR3 runs 17 residues. Per the germline V gene, CDR1 is MGHDK and CDR2 is SYGVNS. Trimming removed 2 bases from V and 3 bases from J, with 19 bases in between. CDR3 residues: CASSEQPGAPKEETQYF. In DNA, the CDR3 is TGTGCCAGCAGTGAACAACCGGGGGCGCCTAAGGAAGAGACCCAGTACTTC.

This clonotype showed up just a few times. The rearrangement links TRBV11-1 to TRBJ1-3; D is uncertain. CDR1 and CDR2 from the germline V gene are SGHAT and FQDESV (reference sequence). The CDR3 runs 14 residues. Deletions cut 4 bases from V and 2 bases from J, with 9 bases between. The DNA for the CDR3 is TGTGCCAGCAGCTCCGCGCCTGCTGGAAACACCATATATTTT. Protein sequence: CASSSAPAGNTIYF.

This clonotype showed up just a few times. For the CDR3, the DNA is TGTGCCAGCACCTCTTGGGACGGGACGATTTCACCCCTCCACTTT. This encodes CASTSWDGTISPLHF. This chain uses TRBV12-3 or TRBV12-4 with TRBJ1-6; tentatively, D is TRBD1 (5 bases). The CDR3 contains 15 residues. The V gene lost 7 bases and the J gene lost 9 bases, with 19 bases spanning the gap.

This clonotype was seen more than once but under ten times. V gene TRBV12-3 or TRBV12-4 combines with J gene TRBJ1-6; 8 nucleotides align to TRBD1. V lost 7 bases to trimming and J lost 10 bases; unmatched junction nucleotides: 12. The CDR3 is 15 amino acids. DNA for the CDR3: TGTGCCAGCAACCCGACAGGGGTCGGGGAATCACCCCTCCACTTT. Translation: CASNPTGVGESPLHF.